The source of this T cell receptor beta chain is a study of blood T cell repertoires in COVID-19. Overall study context: Both acute and convalescent COVID-19 samples were obtained from the United States, Italy and Spain. In each case, the material was cDNA or gDNA derived from T cells, B-cell-depleted T cells, or PBMCs.

The germline V gene has CDR1 SGHAT and CDR2 FQNNGV. CDR3 size: 14 residues. After removal of 8 bases from V and 1 base from J, the junction contained 6 bases not matched to a gene. Data came from immunoSEQ multiplex PCR; TCRdb stores just in-frame clones and leaves some out. Of 220,000 or so clones listed, approximately 86% are singletons. The chain recombines TRBV11-2 with TRBJ2-3; TRBD2 matches at 7 bases. The sample consisted of peripheral blood. The clonotype was recovered from a woman aged 45-59 years with COVID-19, enrolled during active disease. The CDR3 loop reads CASLPSGGTDTQYF. In nucleotides, the CDR3 is TGTGCCAGCTTACCGAGCGGGGGCACAGATACGCAGTATTTT.